This passage covers 28 T cell receptor beta chains from one sample sequenced in a study of OX40 agonist ivuxolimab in advanced cancers. Method: immunoSEQ multiplex PCR; TCRdb's copy keeps in-frame clones and lacks some. This sample has 60,000 to 85,000 clones, with 85% to 90% found just once. The source material was CD4+ or CD8+ T cells sorted from blood, sampled in a trial of the OX40 agonist ivuxolimab. The source is an adult with an advanced solid tumor such as melanoma, head and neck, liver or kidney cancer.

V and J are TRBV6-1 and TRBJ2-1, with 9 bases identical to TRBD2. The CDR3 contains 16 residues. The germline CDR1 and CDR2 sequences are MNHNS and SASEGT. Losses at the gene ends were 2 bases for V and 4 bases for J; bases not matched to a gene: 6. CDR3 nucleotide sequence: TGTGCCAGCAGTGAATCCCCTAGCGGGGAATACAATGAGCAGTTCTTC. Its translation: CASSESPSGEYNEQFF.

A few counts support this clone. As DNA, the CDR3 is TGTGCCAGCAGCTTTACCGGGGATAATTCACCCCTCCACTTT. Protein: CASSFTGDNSPLHF. The J gene is TRBJ1-6, the V gene TRBV11-2; D is undetermined. Germline values: CDR1 SGHAT, CDR2 FQNNGV. Between the trimmed V and J ends, which lost 3 bases and 5 bases, there was a span of 8 bases. This CDR3 region has 14 residues. Full variable domain (rest looked up from reference TRBV11-2 and TRBJ1-6): EAGVAQSPRYKIIEKRQSVAFWCNPISGHATLYWYQQILGQGPKLLIQFQNNGVVDDSQLPKDRFSAERLKGVDSTLKIQPAKLEDSAVYLCASSFTGDNSPLHFGNGTRLTVT.

The chain recombines TRBV28 with TRBJ2-2; TRBD1 might be the D (6 bases). This CDR3 has 14 residues. In germline, CDR1 is MDHEN, CDR2 SYDVKM. Deletions cut 7 bases from V and 6 bases from J, with 15 bases between. This chain's CDR3 is CASTSGAQAGELFF. CDR3 nucleotide sequence: TGTGCCAGCACCTCAGGGGCTCAGGCCGGGGAGCTGTTTTTT.

The V call is TRBV4-1, the J call TRBJ2-1; D might be TRBD2 (6 bases). Deletions cut 1 base from V and 0 bases from J, with 10 bases between. The CDR3 has 16 residues. Germline assignment: CDR1 MGHRA and CDR2 YSYEKL. The CDR3, as DNA: TGCGCCAGCAGCCAAGGCGCGGGGCGCTCCTACAATGAGCAGTTCTTC. Translating it yields CASSQGAGRSYNEQFF.

The V gene is TRBV19, the J gene TRBJ2-7; TRBD2 matches at 8 bases. The length of the CDR3 is 15 residues. Germline CDR1 LNHDA, CDR2 SQIVND (reference sequence). Trimming removed 3 bases from V and 2 bases from J; junction bases left unmatched: 6. For the CDR3, the DNA is TGTGCCAGTAGTATTCTAGCGGGCTACGCCTACGAGCAGTACTTC. It is translated as CASSILAGYAYEQYF.

The chain combines TRBV9 with TRBJ1-1; a possible D gene is TRBD1 (5 bases). Trimming shortened V by 1 base and J by 1 base, and 5 bases separated the two germline ends. The CDR3 spans 13 residues. Germline CDR1 and CDR2: SGDLS and YYNGEE. CDR3 DNA: TGTGCCAGCAGCGTACAGGGGAACACTGAAGCTTTCTTT. This encodes CASSVQGNTEAFF.

The CDR3 DNA is TGTGCCAGCACCCAGGGGCCCCCTCAGAGCGAGCAGTACTTC. Translation gives CASTQGPPQSEQYF. The chain employs TRBV2 and TRBJ2-7; TRBD1 is a possible D gene (6 bases). V was cut by 7 bases and J by 6 bases, with 19 bases left in between. The CDR3 contains 14 residues. Per the germline V gene, CDR1 is SNHLY and CDR2 is FYNNEI.

The chain couples TRBV6-1 to TRBJ2-3; 9 bases agree with TRBD2. Germline V gene data show CDR1 as MNHNS and CDR2 as SASEGT. The length of the CDR3 is 15 residues. V lost 4 bases to trimming and J lost 9 bases; unmatched junction nucleotides: 11. CDR3 in amino acids: CASSGLAALRGTQYF. The CDR3, as DNA: TGTGCCAGCAGTGGACTAGCGGCCCTTAGGGGGACGCAGTATTTT.

The chain carries TRBV7-2 and TRBJ1-5; D uncertain. Germline V gives CDR1 SGHTA, CDR2 FQGNSA. Trimming cost V 5 bases and J 7 bases, with 21 bases left between them. CDR3 length: 16 residues. CDR3 in amino acids: CASSPEGQGRSQPQHF. CDR3 sequence (DNA): TGTGCCAGCAGCCCTGAGGGCCAAGGGCGAAGCCAGCCCCAGCATTTT.

This clone has only a few counts. The chain recombines TRBV7-8 with TRBJ2-2; TRBD2 matches at 12 bases. V was pared by 5 bases and J by 0 bases, with 13 bases of the junction left unmatched. Germline V CDR1 and CDR2: SGHVS, FQNEAQ. The CDR3 is 20 residues long. The CDR3 loop is CASSPRLAGESAPNTGELFF. The DNA for the CDR3 is TGTGCCAGCAGCCCTAGACTAGCGGGAGAATCCGCACCGAACACCGGGGAGCTGTTTTTT.

CDR3 sequence (DNA): TGTGCCAGCAGCCCCGGGACAGGGGTTGGCTACACCTTC. It specifies CASSPGTGVGYTF. The chain uses TRBV6-1 and TRBJ1-2; TRBD1 aligns across 10 bases. The CDR3 sequence is 13 residues long. From germline, CDR1 is MNHNS and CDR2 SASEGT. V trimming: 6 bases; J trimming: 7 bases; junction bases outside the gene matches: 5.

The chain links TRBV5-1 to TRBJ2-2, with a possible D match to TRBD2 (6 bases). The CDR3 sequence is 15 residues long. Germline CDR1 reads SGHRS; CDR2 reads YFSETQ. V gave up 0 bases and J gave up 1 base, with 7 bases separating them. The CDR3 spells CASSLATRNTGELFF. CDR3 sequence (DNA): TGCGCCAGCAGCTTGGCGACTAGGAACACCGGGGAGCTGTTTTTT.

This chain uses TRBV6-1 with TRBJ1-5, with 7 bases identical to TRBD1. The CDR3 spans 16 residues. The junction had 5 bases not matched to a gene; V was cut back by 3 bases and J by 0 bases. Germline V CDR1 and CDR2: MNHNS, SASEGT. DNA for the CDR3: TGTGCCAGCAGTGAGCTGACAGGGTATAGCAATCAGCCCCAGCATTTT. This sequence encodes CASSELTGYSNQPQHF.

V gene TRBV29-1 combines with J gene TRBJ1-3; TRBD1 might be the D (5 bases). The CDR3 sequence is 13 residues long. V was clipped by 4 bases and J by 2 bases, with 9 bases between them. Germline CDR1 is SQVTM and CDR2 is ANQGSEA. The CDR3 nucleotides are TGCAGCGTTGCAGGGACGGCTGGAAACACCATATATTTT. This translates into CSVAGTAGNTIYF.

The chain couples TRBV7-9 to TRBJ2-2, with unresolved D. Germline CDR1 is SEHNR and CDR2 is FQNEAQ (reference sequence). The CDR3 runs 15 residues. V lost 1 base to trimming and J lost 3 bases, with 9 bases between them. The CDR3 is CASSLETTDTGELFF. CDR3 nucleotides: TGTGCCAGCAGCTTAGAGACCACGGACACCGGGGAGCTGTTTTTT.

The table lists this clone with a count of one. The rearrangement joins TRBV6-5 to TRBJ2-1, with D uncertain. Trimming took off 2 bases at V and 7 bases at J, with 6 bases between the two ends. Germline V lookup: CDR1 MNHEY, CDR2 SVGAGI. This CDR3 has 12 amino acids. Written as DNA, the CDR3 is TGTGCCAGCAGTTACGGCCCAAATGAGCAGTTCTTC. Translation gives CASSYGPNEQFF.

Turning to this clone: At the DNA level, this CDR3 is encoded by other sequences in the same sample as well. The rearrangement uses TRBV30 and TRBJ1-2; D gene unclear. The CDR3 extends over 12 amino acids. The germline CDR1 and CDR2 sequences are GTSNPN and SVGIG (reference sequence). The germline V and J ends were trimmed by 0 bases and 4 bases, with 6 bases remaining between them. The CDR3 loop reads CAWSVLGYGYTF. CDR3 in DNA: TGTGCCTGGAGTGTACTGGGCTATGGCTACACCTTC.

The count of this clone is one. The CDR3 DNA reads as TGTGCCTGGATCCGTACAGGGGTGTGGGGGGAGCTGTTTTTT. It specifies CAWIRTGVWGELFF. The V and J genes are TRBV30 and TRBJ2-2; 7 nucleotides agree with TRBD1. The germline V gene has CDR1 GTSNPN and CDR2 SVGIG (reference sequence). CDR3 length equals 14 residues. V gave up 4 bases and J gave up 8 bases; unmatched junction bases: 10.

This clone came up once. This rearrangement joins TRBV19 to TRBJ1-2; possible D gene TRBD1, 5 bases. There are 14 residues in the CDR3. V was shortened by 4 bases and J by 3 bases, with 12 bases between the two germline ends. Germline CDR1 and CDR2: LNHDA and SQIVND (reference sequence). The CDR3 DNA reads as TGTGCCAGTAGTACCTCCGGGACCTACTATGGCTACACCTTC. This encodes CASSTSGTYYGYTF.

The genes are TRBV27 and TRBJ2-1, with 10 bases identical to TRBD1. This CDR3 spans 13 amino acids. With 4 bases clipped from V and 11 bases from J, the junction kept 5 bases outside the gene matches. Germline assignment: CDR1 MNHEY and CDR2 SMNVEV (reference sequence). CDR3 nucleotide sequence: TGTGCCAGCAGTTCGGACAGGGGGAAAAAGCAGTTCTTC. The encoded protein is CASSSDRGKKQFF.

The chain carries TRBV28 and TRBJ2-2, with 8 nucleotides matching TRBD1. Germline V lookup: CDR1 MDHEN, CDR2 SYDVKM. CDR3 length: 14 residues. V was clipped by 5 bases and J by 7 bases; unmatched bases: 6. The CDR3 DNA is TGTGCCAGCAGTCGGACAGGGTTACGCGGGGAGCTGTTTTTT. Protein sequence: CASSRTGLRGELFF. The full variable domain, rest sourced from reference TRBV28 and TRBJ2-2, is DVKVTQSSRYLVKRTGEKVFLECVQDMDHENMFWYRQDPGLGLRLIYFSYDVKMKEKGDIPEGYSVSREKKERFSLILESASTNQTSMYLCASSRTGLRGELFFGEGSRLTVL.

J is TRBJ1-2 and V is TRBV4-2; D gene uncertain. Looked up from germline, CDR1 is LGHNA and CDR2 is YNFKEQ. Between the trimmed V and J ends, which lost 0 bases and 5 bases, there was a span of 13 bases. This CDR3 comprises 15 residues. The DNA of the CDR3 is TGTGCCAGCAGCCAAGATTTATACAGCGATTATGGCTACACCTTC. It is translated as CASSQDLYSDYGYTF.

The rearrangement uses TRBV29-1 and TRBJ2-1; D is undetermined. V gave up 3 bases and J gave up 4 bases, with 10 bases separating them. Germline V lookup: CDR1 SQVTM, CDR2 ANQGSEA. This CDR3 comprises 13 residues. CDR3 loop: CSVEAVRYNEQFF. Here the CDR3 DNA reads TGCAGCGTTGAGGCAGTCCGGTACAATGAGCAGTTCTTC.

This sequence joins TRBV30 and TRBJ2-3; TRBD2 might be the D (5 bases). The germline V gene has CDR1 GTSNPN and CDR2 SVGIG (reference sequence). V lost 3 bases and J lost 6, with 13 bases in between. The CDR3 has 13 residues. CDR3 protein: CAWRKGTGDTQYF. CDR3 nucleotide sequence: TGTGCCTGGAGGAAGGGAACGGGGGATACGCAGTATTTT.

This clone has only a few counts. The chain uses TRBV28 and TRBJ1-5; D is perhaps TRBD1 (6 bases). V was pared by 6 bases and J by 2 bases, with 14 bases between. Germline V gene sequence: CDR1 MDHEN, CDR2 SYDVKM. CDR3 length: 15 amino acids. CDR3 sequence reads: CASRPGAGGNQPQHF. Written as DNA, the CDR3 is TGTGCCAGCAGACCCGGGGCAGGGGGCAATCAGCCCCAGCATTTT.

This chain connects TRBV19 to TRBJ1-4; tentative D call: TRBD1 (5 bases). The CDR3 sequence is 16 residues long. Trimming pared 3 bases from V and 4 bases from J, leaving 15 bases between. From germline, CDR1 is LNHDA and CDR2 SQIVND (reference sequence). CDR3 sequence reads: CASSMGRRHYNEKLFF. CDR3 sequence (DNA): TGTGCCAGTAGTATGGGGCGACGCCACTATAATGAAAAACTGTTTTTT.

The CDR3 DNA sequence: TGTGCCAGCACCCTGGACTTCTCCGGCTACGAGCAGTACTTC. This encodes CASTLDFSGYEQYF. The V gene is TRBV6-1, the J gene TRBJ2-7; perhaps TRBD2 as D (5 bases). Germline V gene lookup returns CDR1 MNHNS and CDR2 SASEGT. The V and J ends lost 7 bases and 3 bases respectively, with 16 bases between them. This CDR3 has 14 residues.

The J gene is TRBJ1-2, the V gene TRBV19, with 8 bases aligning to TRBD1. Germline V gene lookup returns CDR1 LNHDA and CDR2 SQIVND (reference sequence). The CDR3 totals 14 residues. The V segment lost 5 bases and the J segment 3 bases; nucleotides outside the gene matches: 5. DNA for the CDR3: TGTGCCAGTAGTGACCGGGACAGGTACTATGGCTACACCTTC. Translated, it gives CASSDRDRYYGYTF. The complete variable domain, with remaining parts taken from reference TRBV19 and TRBJ1-2, reads DGGITQSPKYLFRKEGQNVTLSCEQNLNHDAMYWYRQDPGQGLRLIYYSQIVNDFQKGDIAEGYSVSREKKESFPLTVTSAQKNPTAFYLCASSDRDRYYGYTFGSGTRLTVV.